These 28 T cell receptor beta chains were sequenced from one sample in a study of breast tumors, draining lymph nodes, adjacent tissues. Samples came from axillary lymph nodes draining the breast cancer. TCRdb processed the multiplex PCR reads anew with MiXCR; each CDR3 protein has one entry. Here the sample spans roughly 80,000 distinct CDR3 sequences, roughly 19% being singletons. Sequencing was carried out using axillary lymph node tissue. The receptors here all came from a female donor with breast cancer. Some clones in this sample may be carry-over from other donors' samples.

Comment on this clonotype: A much larger clone differs from this one at a single base, so this may be a read error. V gene TRBV6-2 or TRBV6-3 combines with J gene TRBJ2-2; D unresolved. V was shortened by 4 bases and J by 6 bases, with 6 bases between the two germline ends. The CDR3 runs to 12 residues. Germline V gene data show CDR1 as MNHEY and CDR2 as SVGEGT. CDR3 nucleotides: TGTGCCAGCAGTTTAGACCCCGGGGAGCTGTTTTTT. This codes for CASSLDPGELFF.

This clonotype was recorded many times. The chain carries TRBV5-4 and TRBJ1-2, with 11 bases matching TRBD1. The CDR3 covers 14 residues. The V gene's germline CDR1 is SGHNT and CDR2 YYREEE (reference sequence). With 4 bases clipped from V and 4 bases from J, the junction kept 3 bases outside the gene matches. The CDR3 loop is CASSPGQGAYGYTF. The CDR3 DNA is TGTGCCAGCAGCCCCGGACAGGGGGCCTATGGCTACACCTTC.

This clonotype occurred a few times. Given a much more abundant clone one base away, this may be a read error. The V and J genes are TRBV7-2 and TRBJ2-7; no firm D call. There are 14 residues in the CDR3. V was pared by 1 base and J by 4 bases, with 11 bases between. Germline CDR1 and CDR2: SGHTA and FQGNSA. Here the CDR3 DNA reads TGTGCCAGCAGCTTAGTGTCCGGGTTGTACGAGCAGTACTTC. This codes for CASSLVSGLYEQYF. Based on the CDR3 plus reference TRBV7-2 and TRBJ2-7, the full variable domain is GAGVSQSPSNKVTEKGKDVELRCDPISGHTALYWYRQSLGQGLEFLIYFQGNSAPDKSGLPSDRFSAERTGGSVSTLTIQRTQQEDSAVYLCASSLVSGLYEQYFGPGTRLTVT.

This clonotype was detected ten times or more. The J gene is TRBJ2-7, the V gene TRBV24-1, with 10 bases that match TRBD2. This CDR3 has 15 residues. The junction had 7 bases not matched to a gene; V was cut back by 2 bases and J by 7 bases. The germline gives CDR1 KGHDR, CDR2 SFDVKD. The CDR3 nucleotides are TGTGCCACCAGTGATTCCGCAGTAGCGGGAGGAGAGCAGTACTTC. Translation gives CATSDSAVAGGEQYF.

This clonotype was counted ten times or more. The gene calls are TRBV20-1 and TRBJ2-7; TRBD2 is a possible D gene (5 bases). CDR1 is DFQATT and CDR2 is SNEGSKA in the germline V gene (reference sequence). The germline V and J ends were trimmed by 1 base and 0 bases, with 16 bases remaining between them. The CDR3 extends over 16 amino acids. The CDR3 loop reads CSARALDYLGSYEQYF. CDR3 DNA: TGCAGTGCTAGAGCCCTCGACTACCTCGGCTCCTACGAGCAGTACTTC.

The chain couples TRBV19 to TRBJ2-2; 11 bases are a match to TRBD2. The V gene end was trimmed by 4 bases and the J gene end by 4 bases; junction bases not matched to a gene: 8. The CDR3 is 17 amino acids. Per the germline V gene, CDR1 is LNHDA and CDR2 is SQIVND (reference sequence). CDR3 residues: CASSTTGLAEITGELFF. The CDR3 nucleotides are TGTGCCAGTAGTACAACGGGACTAGCGGAAATCACCGGGGAGCTGTTTTTT. The whole variable domain, filled in from reference TRBV19 and TRBJ2-2, reads DGGITQSPKYLFRKEGQNVTLSCEQNLNHDAMYWYRQDPGQGLRLIYYSQIVNDFQKGDIAEGYSVSREKKESFPLTVTSAQKNPTAFYLCASSTTGLAEITGELFFGEGSRLTVL.

This clonotype was observed many times. The chain carries TRBV7-2 and TRBJ2-2; D is possibly TRBD2 (6 bases). CDR3 length: 15 amino acids. Germline CDR1 is SGHTA and CDR2 is FQGNSA. The ends were cut back, 2 bases at V and 4 bases at J, with 11 bases in the middle. The DNA for the CDR3 is TGTGCCAGCAGCTTATCGGGAGTAGTCACCGGGGAGCTGTTTTTT. Encoded protein: CASSLSGVVTGELFF.

Concerning this clonotype: This may arise from a read error, as a much more abundant clone is one base away. The rearrangement joins TRBV5-1 to TRBJ2-5; 10 nucleotides line up with TRBD2. The germline gives CDR1 SGHRS, CDR2 YFSETQ. V lost 7 bases to trimming and J lost 4 bases; unmatched junction nucleotides: 16. The CDR3 is 17 amino acids. CDR3 region: CASGWGGLARGSETQYF. In nucleotides, the CDR3 is TGCGCCAGCGGCTGGGGGGGACTAGCGAGGGGTTCAGAGACCCAGTACTTC.

This clonotype occurred a few times. The rearrangement uses TRBV14 and TRBJ2-1; D could derive from TRBD1 or TRBD2 (6 bases each). Germline V gene lookup returns CDR1 SGHDN and CDR2 FVKESK. The CDR3 runs to 16 residues. Deletions cut 4 bases from V and 4 bases from J, with 17 bases between. The CDR3 spells CASSPLNGGRYNEQFF. The CDR3 DNA reads TGTGCCAGCAGCCCCCTAAACGGGGGCCGATACAATGAGCAGTTCTTC. The variable domain in full, completed from reference TRBV14 and TRBJ2-1, reads EAGVTQFPSHSVIEKGQTVTLRCDPISGHDNLYWYRRVMGKEIKFLLHFVKESKQDESGMPNNRFLAERTGGTYSTLKVQPAELEDSGVYFCASSPLNGGRYNEQFFGPGTRLTVL.

At least ten counts were recorded for this clonotype. J is TRBJ2-3 and V is TRBV20-1, with 14 bases aligning to TRBD2. There are 13 residues in the CDR3. V trimming: 8 bases; J trimming: 5 bases; junction bases outside the gene matches: 3. Germline CDR1 is DFQATT and CDR2 is SNEGSKA (reference sequence). CDR3 in amino acids: CSPGTSGGDTQYF. The CDR3 DNA is TGCAGTCCAGGGACTAGCGGGGGAGATACGCAGTATTTT.

The chain joins TRBV4-1 to TRBJ1-1; D unresolved. Per the germline V gene, CDR1 is MGHRA and CDR2 is YSYEKL. This CDR3 has 13 residues. Trimming took off 0 bases at V and 7 bases at J, with 9 bases between the two ends. CDR3 region: CASSQEIFVEAFF. The CDR3 DNA sequence: TGCGCCAGCAGCCAAGAGATATTCGTTGAAGCTTTCTTT.

This clonotype was recorded at least ten times. The chain employs TRBV20-1 and TRBJ2-1; TRBD2 agrees at 10 bases. Germline-derived CDR1 and CDR2 are DFQATT and SNEGSKA (reference sequence). This CDR3 comprises 16 residues. V shed 4 bases, J shed 3 bases, and the junction held 9 bases outside the gene matches. CDR3 DNA sequence: TGCAGTGCTAAGCTAGCGGGAGAGAGGATCTACAATGAGCAGTTCTTC. Encoded protein: CSAKLAGERIYNEQFF.

In its sample, this clonotype was seen many times. This chain joins TRBV20-1 and TRBJ2-1; 8 bases map to TRBD2. Trimming removed 0 bases from V and 6 bases from J; junction bases left unmatched: 7. Germline values: CDR1 DFQATT, CDR2 SNEGSKA (reference sequence). This CDR3 is built from 15 residues. The CDR3 is CSARDFAGGGNEQFF. For the CDR3, the DNA is TGCAGTGCTAGAGATTTCGCGGGAGGAGGCAATGAGCAGTTCTTC.

With respect to this clonotype: A much larger clonotype is one base distant, so this may be a read error. No conserved phenylalanine or tryptophan ends this CDR3, so it is likely a read error. The chain links TRBV10-3 to TRBJ2-7; D unclear. There are 14 residues in the CDR3. V lost 5 bases to trimming and J lost 0 bases, with 11 bases between them. Germline loops: CDR1 ENHRY, CDR2 SYGVKD. Here the CDR3 reads CAISFGLSSYEQYL. CDR3 nucleotides: TGTGCCATCAGTTTCGGTCTTAGCTCCTACGAGCAGTACCTC.

This clonotype was seen repeatedly, ten times or more. V is TRBV27 and J is TRBJ2-5, with 11 bases identical to TRBD2. The CDR3 consists of 16 residues. V lost 4 bases, J lost 2 bases, and 6 bases stayed unmatched. The germline CDR1 and CDR2 sequences are MNHEY and SMNVEV (reference sequence). In nucleotides, the CDR3 is TGTGCCAGCAGTTCCTTGACTAGCGGGATTCAAGAGACCCAGTACTTC. Translation gives CASSSLTSGIQETQYF.

This clonotype was counted at least ten times. The chain combines TRBV19 with TRBJ2-1; D is ambiguous. CDR1 and CDR2 (germline): LNHDA, SQIVND (reference sequence). Trimming took 1 base from V and 2 from J, leaving 9 bases between them. CDR3 length equals 15 residues. CDR3 DNA: TGTGCCAGTAGTATAGTTGGAACCACCTACAATGAGCAGTTCTTC. Translated, it gives CASSIVGTTYNEQFF.

In its sample, this clonotype was seen once. A much more abundant neighbour one base away suggests this may be a read error. This CDR3 is missing its conserved last phenylalanine or tryptophan, likely due to a read error. V gene TRBV12-3 or TRBV12-4 combines with J gene TRBJ2-2, with TRBD1 identical over 8 bases. The length of the CDR3 is 13 residues. The V and J ends lost 6 bases and 8 bases, in that order; junction bases with no gene match: 5. Here the CDR3 DNA reads TGTGCCAGCAGGAGACAGGGGTCTGGGGAGCTGTTTCTT. The encoded protein is CASRRQGSGELFL.

There are a few counts of this clonotype. A clone one base away is much larger, so this may be a read error. This chain connects TRBV20-1 to TRBJ2-1; 11 nucleotides align to TRBD2. The CDR3 sequence is 15 residues long. Looked up from germline, CDR1 is DFQATT and CDR2 is SNEGSKA (reference sequence). The CDR3 nucleotides are TGCAGTGCTAGGGCCGGGACTAGCGGAGACAATGAGCAGTCCTTC. Its protein product is CSARAGTSGDNEQSF.

This clonotype was observed many times. The chain carries TRBV6-5 and TRBJ1-6; no reliable D call. CDR3 length: 14 amino acids. Germline V gives CDR1 MNHEY, CDR2 SVGAGI. Between the trimmed V and J ends, which lost 0 bases and 13 bases, there was a span of 13 bases. The CDR3 here is CASSYSPLNFPLHF. CDR3 nucleotide sequence: TGTGCCAGCAGTTACTCTCCCCTAAATTTTCCCCTCCACTTT.

This clonotype has ten or more counts. This chain links TRBV3-2 with TRBJ1-2. TRBV3-2 is designated a pseudogene. This CDR3 comprises 13 residues. CDR3 loop: CASSPDGRYGYTF. In nucleotides, the CDR3 is TGTGCCAGCAGCCCGGACGGCCGCTATGGCTACACCTTC.

This clonotype was counted many times. The rearrangement uses TRBV5-8 and TRBJ2-7; 7 nucleotides line up with TRBD1. J was trimmed by 3 bases and V by 0 bases; bases with no gene match: 3. This CDR3 contains 14 residues. Germline loops: CDR1 SGHTS, CDR2 YDEGEE. The chain's CDR3 is CASSLGQGIYEQYF. As DNA, the CDR3 is TGTGCCAGCAGCTTGGGACAGGGAATCTACGAGCAGTACTTC.

This clonotype was recorded at least ten times. V gene TRBV24-1 combines with J gene TRBJ2-5; D is uncertain. From germline, CDR1 is KGHDR and CDR2 SFDVKD. V was trimmed by 3 bases and J by 7 bases, leaving 5 bases between them. This CDR3 comprises 11 residues. Written as DNA, the CDR3 is TGTGCCACCAGTGATAAAGGGACCCAGTACTTC. Protein product: CATSDKGTQYF.

Notes on this clonotype: This sequence may be a read error, since a much larger clone differs from it by one base. This is likely a read error, given that the CDR3 carries no conserved phenylalanine or tryptophan at its end. The gene calls are TRBV5-1 and TRBJ1-2, with D maybe TRBD1 (6 bases). Trimming stripped 2 bases from V and 4 bases from J, with 15 bases between. CDR1 and CDR2 (germline): SGHRS, YFSETQ. The CDR3 covers 15 residues. As DNA, the CDR3 is TGCGCCAGCAGCTTAATGGCGGACAGAGGCTATGGCTACACCGTC. Its translation: CASSLMADRGYGYTV.

V usage is TRBV28 and J usage is TRBJ2-7, with D perhaps TRBD2 (5 bases). CDR1 and CDR2 (germline): MDHEN, SYDVKM. The ends were cut back, 4 bases at V and 1 base at J, with 11 bases in the middle. This CDR3 contains 14 residues. CDR3: CASSSPSGSYEQYF. Written as DNA, the CDR3 is TGTGCCAGCAGTTCCCCAAGCGGTTCCTACGAGCAGTACTTC.

To note about this clonotype: A much larger clone differs by one base, so this may be a read error. The J gene is TRBJ2-1, the V gene TRBV19, with 7 bases matching TRBD2. CDR3 length: 16 residues. Trimming cost V 10 bases and J 4 bases; bases outside gene matches: 16. CDR1 is LNHDA and CDR2 is SQIVND in the germline V gene (reference sequence). The CDR3 protein is CANSLRGGPIYNEQFF. The DNA for the CDR3 is TGTGCCAATAGCCTCCGCGGGGGTCCCATTTACAATGAGCAGTTCTTC.

Remarks on this clonotype: This may stem from a read error, because a much larger clone lies one nucleotide away. The J gene is TRBJ1-2, the V gene TRBV5-6; tentatively, D is TRBD1 (6 bases). The CDR3 sequence is 16 residues long. CDR1 is SGHDT and CDR2 is YYEEEE in the germline V gene. The CDR3 DNA reads as TGTACCAGCAGCTTGGCCAGGGGAAGGGGTAACTATGGCTACACCTTC. This sequence encodes CTSSLARGRGNYGYTF.

On this clonotype: The junction shows a germline mismatch at one end, possibly a read error. The chain carries TRBV5-1 and TRBJ2-5; D might be TRBD1 or TRBD2, each matching 5 bases. Per the germline V gene, CDR1 is SGHRS and CDR2 is YFSETQ. The CDR3 loop spans 16 amino acids. CDR3 DNA: TGCGCCAGCAGCTTAGCCGGGACCGAGATACAAGAGACCCTGTACTTC. Encoded protein: CASSLAGTEIQETLYF.

The table lists this clonotype with many counts. The chain is built from TRBV4-2 and TRBJ2-7; no firm D call. The CDR3 has 13 amino acids. The V gene lost 2 bases and the J gene lost 5 bases, with 10 bases spanning the gap. The germline gives CDR1 LGHNA, CDR2 YNFKEQ. The CDR3 spells CASSQTQADEQYF. The CDR3 region has the DNA TGTGCCAGCAGCCAAACCCAAGCCGACGAGCAGTACTTC.